The entry that follows covers one TCR beta chain sequence. Its antigen remains unidentified. The V gene lost 5 bases and the J gene lost 4 bases, with 9 bases spanning the gap. This CDR3 has 13 amino acids. CDR1 and CDR2 from the germline V gene are MNHGY and SVAAGI. These data are taken from a study of vaccination and CD4 T cells after COVID-19. At the level of the study: The study enrolled six male and four female convalescents, two of whom were Hispanic. General study results and limits: Spike mono-reactivity applied to 304 of 307 vaccine-specific clones detected in convalescent patients.

The treatment was: roughly 10-day PBMC culture with coronavirus spike peptide pools or control peptides (ViraFEST assay). Sequence data for DNA of cultured CD4+ T cells were generated by the Oncomine TCR Beta short-read assay. TCRdb independently ran MiXCR on the PCR reads; one entry per CDR3 protein. This table holds about 12,000 distinct CDR3 sequences, around 60% found once. The rearrangement uses TRBV6-9 and TRBJ1-3; D may be TRBD1 (5 bases). The sample comprised CD4+ T cells from blood, cultured in vitro. This sequence was found in a human donor who had recovered from COVID-19. This CDR3 reads CASSAGFGNTIYF. The CDR3 region has the DNA TGTGCCAGCAGTGCAGGGTTCGGAAACACCATATATTTT.